This entry lists 8 T cell receptor beta chains sequenced from one sample in a study of blood T cell repertoires in COVID-19 (dated by TCRdb to the early 2020s). Receptor libraries were prepared by the immunoSEQ multiplex PCR assay. TCRdb mirrors the immuneACCESS table, restricted to in-frame sequences. Some clones are absent from its copies; in checked studies, under half trace to an unresolved V gene, and the reason for the others is unknown. In all, the sample holds 200,000 or so clones, and 88% of those were seen once. Together, the top ten hold 2.6% of the sample. The sample comprised PBMCs or T cells enriched from blood (not recorded which). These receptors were obtained from a woman aged 25-40 years who had recovered from COVID-19.

This clone was counted once. The J gene is TRBJ1-3, the V gene TRBV25-1, with 7 bases matching TRBD1. Germline trimming cut 2 bases from V and 2 bases from J; bases unmatched to any gene: 3. The CDR3 consists of 15 residues. CDR1 MGHDK and CDR2 SYGVNS come from the germline V gene. Written as DNA, the CDR3 is TGTGCCAGCAGTGAACCCCAGGGGGCTGGAAACACCATATATTTT. Its translation: CASSEPQGAGNTIYF.

The rearrangement links TRBV5-4 to TRBJ1-2, with TRBD1 identical over 7 bases. The V gene end was trimmed by 0 bases and the J gene end by 2 bases; junction bases not matched to a gene: 7. This CDR3 has 16 amino acids. The germline V gene has CDR1 SGHNT and CDR2 YYREEE (reference sequence). CDR3 region: CASSLEGATLNYGYTF. The CDR3 region has the DNA TGTGCCAGCAGCTTGGAGGGGGCTACTTTAAACTATGGCTACACCTTC.

This chain joins TRBV19 and TRBJ2-3; 13 nucleotides align to TRBD2. The CDR3 is made up of 17 amino acids. Unmatched junction bases numbered 5, after V lost 5 bases and J lost 0 bases. The germline gives CDR1 LNHDA, CDR2 SQIVND (reference sequence). The CDR3 loop reads CASSQWTSGGSTDTQYF. As DNA, the CDR3 is TGTGCCAGTAGTCAATGGACTAGCGGGGGTAGCACAGATACGCAGTATTTT. The whole variable domain, remainder taken from reference TRBV19 and TRBJ2-3, is DGGITQSPKYLFRKEGQNVTLSCEQNLNHDAMYWYRQDPGQGLRLIYYSQIVNDFQKGDIAEGYSVSREKKESFPLTVTSAQKNPTAFYLCASSQWTSGGSTDTQYFGPGTRLTVL.

In this sample, this clone turned up once. V usage is TRBV7-3 and J usage is TRBJ2-7; D is possibly TRBD1 (7 bases). Germline V gives CDR1 SGHTA, CDR2 FQGTGA. The V end lost 5 bases, the J end lost 4 bases, and 15 bases lay between the germline ends. The CDR3 extends over 14 amino acids. DNA of the CDR3: TGTGCCAGCAGCCTATCGCAGGGGGGATACGAGCAGTACTTC. Translated: CASSLSQGGYEQYF.

The chain links TRBV7-2 to TRBJ2-1; tentative D call: TRBD2 (7 bases). Trimming took 3 bases from V and 8 from J, leaving 17 bases between them. This CDR3 is 15 amino acids long. The germline V gene encodes CDR1 SGHTA and CDR2 FQGNSA. CDR3 protein: CASSFDGGQADEQFF. The CDR3 nucleotides are TGTGCCAGCAGCTTCGACGGGGGGCAGGCGGATGAGCAGTTCTTC.

The rearrangement joins TRBV11-2 to TRBJ1-1; tentatively, D is TRBD1 (6 bases). The CDR3 contains 14 residues. Germline CDR1 and CDR2: SGHAT and FQNNGV. Trimming cost V 8 bases and J 4 bases, with 17 bases left between them. As DNA, the CDR3 is TGTGCCAGCGGGGGCGCGGGCTGGGGCACTGAAGCTTTCTTT. This gives the protein CASGGAGWGTEAFF.

Only one count was recorded for this clone. The gene calls are TRBV19 and TRBJ2-7, with D possibly TRBD2 on 7 matching bases. Germline CDR1 LNHDA, CDR2 SQIVND (reference sequence). Trimming took 7 bases from V and 3 from J, leaving 19 bases between them. The CDR3 spans 15 residues. The CDR3 spells CASTSGHGGIYEQYF. The CDR3 nucleotides are TGTGCCAGTACCTCGGGACACGGGGGGATCTACGAGCAGTACTTC.

The chain couples TRBV6-5 to TRBJ2-5, with 14 bases that match TRBD2. Germline trimming cut 2 bases from V and 2 bases from J; bases unmatched to any gene: 1. The CDR3 extends over 16 amino acids. CDR1 and CDR2 (germline): MNHEY, SVGAGI. The chain's CDR3 is CASSYGLAGGQETQYF. CDR3 coding DNA: TGTGCCAGCAGTTACGGACTAGCGGGGGGTCAAGAGACCCAGTACTTC.